This TCR beta chain was sequenced in a study of Graves' ophthalmopathy and Graves' hyperthyroidism. Turning to the study itself: Pretreatment peripheral blood was obtained at initial diagnosis. Study observations and caveats: Detection in blood was also observed for most expanded thyroid clonotypes above 0.001 frequency.

This clonotype was counted many times. The antigen is not known. The V end was cut by 7 bases, the J end by 3 bases, with 4 bases between. Germline V gene data show CDR1 as SGHRS and CDR2 as YFSETQ. There are 11 residues in the CDR3. Investigators amplified TCR beta CDR3 regions from RNA transcripts. An opening RT-PCR round employed HTBI primers and preceded a second-round multiplex PCR. MiXCR, applied by TCRdb to the multiplex PCR reads, yields one record per CDR3 protein. The sample has around 170,000 distinct CDR3 sequences, less than 45% seen once; the top ten hold approximately 6.3%. Moderately to severely active ophthalmopathy under 3 months, CAS at least 3, NOSPECS at least 4.

The rearrangement joins TRBV5-1 to TRBJ2-2; no definite D call. The receptor was isolated from a woman in her thirties or forties with Graves' ophthalmopathy. Sample: peripheral blood. The CDR3 sequence: CASRDTGELFF. The CDR3 DNA sequence: TGCGCCAGCCGGGACACCGGGGAGCTGTTTTTT.